This T cell receptor (beta chain) was sequenced during a study of blood T cell repertoires in COVID-19. Sequencing used immunoSEQ multiplex PCR; TCRdb keeps in-frame clones, though not all of them. The top ten hold under 13% of the sample, which has about 170,000 clones, roughly 80% seen once. Between the trimmed V and J ends, which lost 4 bases and 1 base, there was a span of 17 bases. CDR3 length: 16 amino acids. Looked up from germline, CDR1 is MNHEY and CDR2 is SVGEGT. This clone was observed a single time. The genes are TRBV6-2 or TRBV6-3 and TRBJ2-7; a weak D match, TRBD1 (6 bases). Input material: peripheral blood. This TCR was recovered from a man aged 70 or older with active or convalescent COVID-19. This CDR3 reads CASSFGRTASSYEQYF. CDR3 nucleotide sequence: TGTGCCAGCAGTTTCGGCCGGACAGCTTCTTCCTACGAGCAGTACTTC.